These T cell receptor beta chains were read from a single sample in a study of siplizumab effects on memory and regulatory T cells. Clones were sequenced by immunoSEQ multiplex PCR, and TCRdb holds only the in-frame ones, with some missing. Counted here are about 120,000 clones, approximately 94% occurring once; the ten biggest clones make up 1.5% to 2%. Specimen: non-Treg CD4+ T cells sorted from blood. These receptors were taken from a human donor in good health. Each CDR3 is given with its conserved first and last residue. A D gene is named only where the DNA matches it firmly. Expanded clones get a size class; other rows say once, few or many, or leave the size out.

CDR3aa: CASSLGDTPGGEAFF; CDR3nt: TGCGCCAGCAGCTTGGGGGACACCCCGGGAGGTGAAGCTTTCTTT; d_gene: -; v_gene: TRBV5-1; j_gene: TRBJ1-1; abundance: -
CDR3aa: CASSNPRDSFSYEQYF; CDR3nt: TGTGCCAGCAGCAACCCCCGGGACAGTTTCTCCTACGAGCAGTACTTC; d_gene: TRBD1; v_gene: TRBV7-9; j_gene: TRBJ2-7; abundance: -
CDR3aa: CASSLGPMGRLNYGYTF; CDR3nt: TGTGCCAGCAGCCTAGGCCCGATGGGACGGCTTAACTATGGCTACACCTTC; d_gene: -; v_gene: TRBV5-4; j_gene: TRBJ1-2; abundance: -
CDR3aa: CASSSPGAYEQYF; CDR3nt: TGTGCCAGTAGTAGCCCCGGGGCTTACGAGCAGTACTTC; d_gene: -; v_gene: TRBV19; j_gene: TRBJ2-7; abundance: -
CDR3aa: CASRSRQVTDTQYF; CDR3nt: TGTGCCAGCAGATCTAGACAGGTTACAGATACGCAGTATTTT; d_gene: -; v_gene: TRBV7-9; j_gene: TRBJ2-3; abundance: -
CDR3aa: CASSLRGEAFF; CDR3nt: TGTGCCAGCAGTTTGAGGGGTGAAGCTTTCTTT; d_gene: -; v_gene: TRBV27; j_gene: TRBJ1-1; abundance: -
CDR3aa: CAWTLGGALDSGNTIYF; CDR3nt: TGTGCCTGGACCTTGGGGGGGGCGTTGGACTCTGGAAACACCATATATTTT; d_gene: -; v_gene: TRBV30; j_gene: TRBJ1-3; abundance: -
CDR3aa: CASWMMKPRVTDTQYF; CDR3nt: TGCGCCAGTTGGATGATGAAGCCTCGGGTTACAGATACGCAGTATTTT; d_gene: -; v_gene: TRBV10-1; j_gene: TRBJ2-3; abundance: -
CDR3aa: CASSQNRVGTEAFF; CDR3nt: TGTGCCAGCAGCCAAAACAGGGTGGGTACTGAAGCTTTCTTT; d_gene: -; v_gene: TRBV6-5; j_gene: TRBJ1-1; abundance: -
CDR3aa: CASSLGFATNEKLFF; CDR3nt: TGTGCCAGCAGCTTGGGATTTGCAACTAATGAAAAACTGTTTTTT; d_gene: -; v_gene: TRBV5-6; j_gene: TRBJ1-4; abundance: few
CDR3aa: CASSGETSGAQETQYF; CDR3nt: TGTGCCAGCAGCGGGGAGACTAGCGGGGCCCAAGAGACCCAGTACTTC; d_gene: TRBD2; v_gene: TRBV5-4; j_gene: TRBJ2-5; abundance: -
CDR3aa: CASSPPNGRMNTEAFF; CDR3nt: TGTGCCAGCTCACCACCGAACGGGCGAATGAACACTGAAGCTTTCTTT; d_gene: -; v_gene: TRBV18; j_gene: TRBJ1-1; abundance: few
CDR3aa: CAWSGLLENQPQHF; CDR3nt: TGTGCCTGGAGTGGGCTCCTTGAGAATCAGCCCCAGCATTTT; d_gene: -; v_gene: TRBV30; j_gene: TRBJ1-5; abundance: -
CDR3aa: CASSYSGTGTGELFF; CDR3nt: TGTGCCAGCAGTTACTCGGGGACAGGGACCGGGGAGCTGTTTTTT; d_gene: TRBD1; v_gene: TRBV6-5; j_gene: TRBJ2-2; abundance: -
CDR3aa: CASTNGGADMNTEAFF; CDR3nt: TGTGCCAGCACTAACGGAGGGGCCGACATGAACACTGAAGCTTTCTTT; d_gene: -; v_gene: TRBV19; j_gene: TRBJ1-1; abundance: -
CDR3aa: CSVKPVAGGDNEQFF; CDR3nt: TGCAGCGTCAAACCGGTAGCGGGAGGAGACAATGAGCAGTTCTTC; d_gene: TRBD2; v_gene: TRBV29-1; j_gene: TRBJ2-1; abundance: -
CDR3aa: CASSQDPRTKGTEAFF; CDR3nt: TGTGCCAGCAGCCAAGATCCCAGGACAAAGGGCACAGAGGCTTTCTTT; d_gene: -; v_gene: TRBV4-2; j_gene: TRBJ1-1; abundance: -
CDR3aa: CASSLGGSSYNEQFF; CDR3nt: TGCGCCAGCAGCTTGGGGGGGAGCTCCTACAATGAGCAGTTCTTC; d_gene: -; v_gene: TRBV5-1; j_gene: TRBJ2-1; abundance: -
CDR3aa: CSHFSLAKVNTEAFF; CDR3nt: TGCAGCCACTTCTCGCTAGCGAAGGTGAACACTGAAGCTTTCTTT; d_gene: -; v_gene: TRBV29-1; j_gene: TRBJ1-1; abundance: -
CDR3aa: CASSLQGGQETQYF; CDR3nt: TGTGCCAGCAGCTTGCAGGGGGGGCAAGAGACCCAGTACTTC; d_gene: -; v_gene: TRBV7-3; j_gene: TRBJ2-5; abundance: once
CDR3aa: CASSLDRSTEAFF; CDR3nt: TGTGCCAGCAGCTTAGACAGGTCTACTGAAGCTTTCTTT; d_gene: -; v_gene: TRBV7-9; j_gene: TRBJ1-1; abundance: -
CDR3aa: CASSLDAEHYEQYF; CDR3nt: TGTGCCAGCAGTCTCGATGCGGAGCACTACGAGCAGTACTTC; d_gene: -; v_gene: TRBV6-1; j_gene: TRBJ2-7; abundance: -
CDR3aa: CAWRPRLAGYNEQFF; CDR3nt: TGTGCCTGGAGACCAAGACTAGCCGGTTACAATGAGCAGTTCTTC; d_gene: TRBD2; v_gene: TRBV30; j_gene: TRBJ2-1; abundance: once
CDR3aa: CAVRQWGYNSPLHF; CDR3nt: TGTGCCGTACGACAGTGGGGCTATAATTCACCCCTCCACTTT; d_gene: -; v_gene: TRBV2; j_gene: TRBJ1-6; abundance: -